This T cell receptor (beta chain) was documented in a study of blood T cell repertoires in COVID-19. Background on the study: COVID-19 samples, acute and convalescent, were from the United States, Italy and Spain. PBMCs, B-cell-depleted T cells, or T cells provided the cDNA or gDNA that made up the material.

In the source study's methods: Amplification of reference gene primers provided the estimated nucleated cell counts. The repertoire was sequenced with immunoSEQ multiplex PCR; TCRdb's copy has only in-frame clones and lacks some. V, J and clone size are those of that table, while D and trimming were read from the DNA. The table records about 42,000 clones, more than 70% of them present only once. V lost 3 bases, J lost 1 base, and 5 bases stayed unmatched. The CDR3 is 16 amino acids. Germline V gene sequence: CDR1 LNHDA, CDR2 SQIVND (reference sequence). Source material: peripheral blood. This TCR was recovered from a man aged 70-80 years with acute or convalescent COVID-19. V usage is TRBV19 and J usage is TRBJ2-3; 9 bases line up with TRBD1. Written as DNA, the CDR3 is TGTGCCAGTAGTATGAAGAGACAGGGGGGCACAGATACGCAGTATTTT. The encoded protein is CASSMKRQGGTDTQYF.